This TCR beta chain is from a study of blood T cell repertoires in COVID-19 (dated by TCRdb to the early 2020s). In terms of the full investigation: Samples from collaborators originated in the United States, Italy and Spain and spanned both the acute and convalescent phases of COVID-19. Deeply sampled blood TCRbeta repertoires from subjects exposed to, actively infected with, or recovered from COVID-19 were included in the dataset. A de-identified subject ID, COVID-19 status, age in years and sex were almost always included in the sample metadata. The repertoires were released in a freely available public database intended as a resource for research on the immune response to SARS-CoV-2. The prospective study material was composed of cDNA or gDNA derived from T cells, B-cell-depleted T cells, or PBMCs. Samples were obtained from the ongoing ImmuneRACE study (first 160 participants) and from 1,254 subjects provided by 6 global collaborators. Where available, HLA class I and class II types were obtained from metadata supplied by the sample provider rather than from assay-based typing.

This clone appeared once. The antigen it recognizes is unknown. No qualities accompany the bases; no much larger clone lies one base away. The immunoSEQ Assay, a bias-controlled multiplex PCR, was used to amplify TCRbeta CDR3 regions from genomic DNA. The source study handled its data this way. Nucleated cell counts per sample were estimated from amplification of reference gene primers within the assay. Sequence reads were collapsed and filtered to measure the absolute abundance of every unique TCRbeta CDR3 rearrangement. For each sample, productive Simpson clonality was calculated as the square root of Simpson's diversity index over productive rearrangements. Here the immuneACCESS table is served through TCRdb, limited to in-frame sequences with V and J called. Missing clones are a known gap in these copies; in checked studies unresolved V genes cover under half, and the rest lacks a known reason. From that table come the V and J calls and clone size; the DNA was used to work out D and trimming. Here the sample has about 69,000 clones; about nine tenths occur a single time. The ten largest clones take up under 6.5% of the sample.

What the work shows at the level of the full study, not this receptor alone: The amount of clinical and demographic metadata varied by source and participant and was provided uncurated.

The CDR3 holds 15 amino acids from the cysteine to the phenylalanine. Here the CDR3 DNA is all that survives: 45 bases in frame from base 1. V trim: 4 bases; J trim: 1 base; unmatched bases: 0. Sequences LNHDA (CDR1) and SQIVND (CDR2) are obtained from the germline V gene (reference sequence). Collaborating institutions collected whole blood in K2EDTA tubes following their own protocols. For TCRbeta analysis, collaborator samples were shipped as frozen whole blood, as isolated PBMCs, or as DNA extracted from either sample type. The sequence was collected from a woman aged 18-29 years with acute or convalescent COVID-19. The material sequenced was peripheral blood. This chain is built from TRBV19 and TRBJ2-2; 10 of the junction bases match TRBD2. DNA sequence: TGTGCCAGTAGTACTAGCGGGGGGAACACCGGGGAGCTGTTTTTT. Its protein product is CASSTSGGNTGELFF. The CDR3 plus the reference TRBV19 and TRBJ2-2 genes for the other parts give the full variable domain: DGGITQSPKYLFRKEGQNVTLSCEQNLNHDAMYWYRQDPGQGLRLIYYSQIVNDFQKGDIAEGYSVSREKKESFPLTVTSAQKNPTAFYLCASSTSGGNTGELFFGEGSRLTVL.